Listed here are 16 T cell receptor beta chains from one sample, sequenced in a study of T cell repertoires in cytomegalovirus infection. Via MiXCR, TCRdb re-called the reads, giving one row per CDR3 protein. The table has around 300,000 distinct CDR3 sequences, over 20% seen once; the top ten hold 11% to 15%. Material for sequencing was PBMCs. The receptors were sampled from a human donor in good health (CMV status not recorded). Some clones in this sample may be carry-over from other donors' samples.

The chain's CDR3 is CASSYGPASGANVLTF. The CDR3 region has the DNA TGCGCCAGCAGCTACGGGCCAGCCTCTGGGGCCAACGTCCTGACTTTC. V usage is TRBV5-1 and J usage is TRBJ2-6; D ambiguous. This CDR3 contains 16 residues. V lost 3 bases and J 0 bases, leaving 10 bases between the germline ends. CDR1 SGHRS and CDR2 YFSETQ come from the germline V gene.

This clonotype was detected only a few times. The V gene is TRBV20-1, the J gene TRBJ2-1; D is unclear. V lost 1 base, J lost 0 bases, and 13 bases lay in between. The CDR3 has 16 residues. Germline lookup yields CDR1 DFQATT and CDR2 SNEGSKA (reference sequence). CDR3 region: CSARVSGRRSYNEQFF. The CDR3 bases are TGCAGTGCTAGAGTTTCTGGCAGGCGCTCCTACAATGAGCAGTTCTTC.

This clonotype came up a few times. This chain joins TRBV20-1 and TRBJ1-6; no clear D gene. The CDR3 contains 14 residues. Per the germline V gene, CDR1 is DFQATT and CDR2 is SNEGSKA (reference sequence). With 1 base removed from V and 7 bases from J, the gap between germline ends came to 11 bases. Here the CDR3 DNA reads TGCAGTGCTAGAGCCGACACCCTCAATTCACCCCTCCACTTT. Protein product: CSARADTLNSPLHF.

At least ten counts were recorded for this clonotype. This sequence joins TRBV7-8 and TRBJ1-1; the D gene is possibly TRBD1 (5 bases). The CDR3 loop spans 13 amino acids. Trimming shortened V by 1 base and J by 4 bases, and 7 bases separated the two germline ends. From germline, CDR1 is SGHVS and CDR2 FQNEAQ. CDR3 nucleotide sequence: TGTGCCAGCAGCTTAGAGGGGCCCACTGAAGCTTTCTTT. It codes for CASSLEGPTEAFF.

The chain couples TRBV10-3 to TRBJ1-5, with D unresolved. Per germline, CDR1 ENHRY and CDR2 SYGVKD. With 0 bases removed from V and 3 bases from J, the gap between germline ends came to 9 bases. The CDR3 is 15 amino acids. The CDR3 DNA is TGTGCCATCAGTGAGTCGGTGACACCCAATCAGCCCCAGCATTTT. It specifies CAISESVTPNQPQHF.

Points on this clonotype: One base away lies a much larger clone, so this may be a sequencing read error. The chain has TRBV7-2 and TRBJ1-2, with 7 bases identical to TRBD1. Germline lookup yields CDR1 SGHTA and CDR2 FQGNSA. This CDR3 contains 14 residues. This chain's CDR3 is CAGSLQDRSYGYTF. CDR3 coding DNA: TGTGCCGGCAGCTTACAGGACAGGTCCTATGGCTACACCTTC. The entire variable domain, with the rest obtained from reference TRBV7-2 and TRBJ1-2, is as follows: GAGVSQSPSNKVTEKGKDVELRCDPISGHTALYWYRQSLGQGLEFLIYFQGNSAPDKSGLPSDRFSAERTGGSVSTLTIQRTQQEDSAVYLCAGSLQDRSYGYTFGSGTRLTVV.

This clonotype was observed at least ten times. The chain links TRBV7-2 to TRBJ1-1; no reliable D call. With 5 bases removed from V and 4 bases from J, the gap between germline ends came to 11 bases. Germline CDR1 SGHTA, CDR2 FQGNSA. The CDR3 has 13 residues. The CDR3 DNA reads TGTGCCAGCAGCCAGACCCGGGGCACTGAAGCTTTCTTT. Its protein is CASSQTRGTEAFF.

The chain is built from TRBV29-1 and TRBJ2-1; possible D gene TRBD2, 5 bases. The CDR3 consists of 14 residues. The V end lost 5 bases, the J end lost 9 bases, and 20 bases lay between the germline ends. The V gene's germline CDR1 is SQVTM and CDR2 ANQGSEA. CDR3 DNA sequence: TGCAGCGTTTTGCGCGGGTTTCTGTATAGTGAGCAGTTCTTC. This gives the protein CSVLRGFLYSEQFF.

Ten or more counts support this clonotype. The chain has TRBV28 and TRBJ2-5; D gene uncertain. Between the trimmed V and J ends, which lost 5 bases and 7 bases, there was a span of 11 bases. Germline V gene lookup returns CDR1 MDHEN and CDR2 SYDVKM. The CDR3 spans 12 residues. In DNA form, the CDR3 reads TGTGCCAGCAGTCTCCCACTGGGGACCCAGTACTTC. Amino acids: CASSLPLGTQYF.

The chain recombines TRBV29-1 with TRBJ2-1; 10 bases agree with TRBD2. Germline CDR1 SQVTM, CDR2 ANQGSEA. Losses at the gene ends were 4 bases for V and 10 bases for J; bases not matched to a gene: 7. This CDR3 region has 13 residues. The CDR3 bases are TGCAGCGTTGTACTAGCGGGGCCCAGGGAGCAGTTCTTC. As protein: CSVVLAGPREQFF.

This clonotype occurred a few times. The gene calls are TRBV7-6 and TRBJ2-2; D is unclear. The CDR3 has 16 amino acids. CDR1 and CDR2 (germline): SGHVS, FNYEAQ. Trimming shortened V by 4 bases and J by 4 bases, and 16 bases separated the two germline ends. The chain's CDR3 is CASSSALPTGTGELFF. Written as DNA, the CDR3 is TGTGCCAGCAGCTCGGCCTTACCGACGGGCACCGGGGAGCTGTTTTTT.

CDR3: CASSFDRGGPYEQYF. The DNA for the CDR3 is TGTGCCAGCAGTTTTGACAGGGGGGGCCCCTACGAGCAGTACTTC. This sequence joins TRBV28 and TRBJ2-7, with TRBD1 matching over 9 bases. The CDR3 sequence is 15 residues long. The ends lost 3 bases at V and 2 bases at J; junction bases unmatched: 5. The V gene's germline CDR1 is MDHEN and CDR2 SYDVKM.

The CDR3 region is CASRGLNTDTQYF. The CDR3 coding sequence is TGTGCCAGCAGGGGACTAAACACAGATACGCAGTATTTT. The genes are TRBV7-3 and TRBJ2-3; 7 bases fit TRBD2. Germline V gives CDR1 SGHTA, CDR2 FQGTGA. Losses at the gene ends were 6 bases for V and 2 bases for J; bases not matched to a gene: 2. This CDR3 is built from 13 residues.

V is TRBV2 and J is TRBJ1-5; the D is unclear. V was pared by 2 bases and J by 0 bases, with 8 bases between. The CDR3 extends over 15 amino acids. Germline V lookup: CDR1 SNHLY, CDR2 FYNNEI. The DNA of the CDR3 is TGTGCCAGCAGTGAACGGGCACTTAGCAATCAGCCCCAGCATTTT. Its translation is CASSERALSNQPQHF.

The chain has TRBV29-1 and TRBJ2-5; TRBD2 matches at 8 bases. The CDR3 is 12 residues long. V dropped 3 bases and J dropped 4; count of bases not matched to a gene: 1. Germline CDR1 is SQVTM and CDR2 is ANQGSEA. CDR3 protein: CSVDLAGETQYF. The CDR3 coding sequence is TGCAGCGTTGATCTAGCGGGAGAGACCCAGTACTTC.

The CDR3 DNA reads TGTGCCAGCAGTGAAAGGGGACTAGTGCTGGCCGGGGAGCTGTTTTTT. This sequence encodes CASSERGLVLAGELFF. The rearrangement joins TRBV28 to TRBJ2-2; 8 bases are shared with TRBD2. Germline V CDR1 and CDR2: MDHEN, SYDVKM. The ends lost 5 bases at V and 6 bases at J; junction bases unmatched: 11. The CDR3 covers 16 residues.